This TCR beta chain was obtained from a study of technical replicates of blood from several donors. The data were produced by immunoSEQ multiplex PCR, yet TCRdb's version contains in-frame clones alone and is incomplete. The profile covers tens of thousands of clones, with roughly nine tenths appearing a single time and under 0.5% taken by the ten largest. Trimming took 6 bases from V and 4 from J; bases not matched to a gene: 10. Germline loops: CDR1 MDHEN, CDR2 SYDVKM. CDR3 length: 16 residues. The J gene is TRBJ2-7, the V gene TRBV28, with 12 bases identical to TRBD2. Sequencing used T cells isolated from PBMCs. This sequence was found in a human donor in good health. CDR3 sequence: CASSESSGRAKYEQYF. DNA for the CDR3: TGTGCCAGCAGCGAATCTAGCGGGAGGGCAAAGTACGAGCAGTACTTC.